This T cell receptor beta chain was recorded in a study of cytomegalovirus exposure and HLA in healthy donors. V lost 0 bases and J lost 5, with 5 bases in between. The germline CDR1 and CDR2 sequences are MNHEY and SMNVEV (reference sequence). This CDR3 is 13 amino acids long. While unrecorded immune exposures were likely, the donors were nominally healthy when sampled. The PCR used 60 Vbeta and 13 Jbeta primers. Method: immunoSEQ multiplex PCR; TCRdb's copy keeps in-frame clones and lacks some. The sample holds some 150,000 clones; approximately 72% are singletons and the top ten take about 2.5%. V gene TRBV27 combines with J gene TRBJ1-5; D gene ambiguous. The clonotype comes from a human donor in good health. The source material was PBMCs. The CDR3 sequence: CASSLSYDQPQHF. The DNA for the CDR3 is TGTGCCAGCAGTTTATCATATGATCAGCCCCAGCATTTT.